These 25 T cell receptor beta chains came from one sample sequenced in a study of cytotoxic CD8 clonotypes in ibrutinib-treated CLL. Clones were sequenced by immunoSEQ multiplex PCR, and TCRdb holds only the in-frame ones, with some missing. The sample has some 120,000 clones, about 50% seen once. This sample comprised PBMCs, obtained after 24 months of ibrutinib treatment. The source of these receptors is a human donor with chronic lymphocytic leukemia.

V and J are TRBV30 and TRBJ2-5; tentatively, D is TRBD1 (5 bases). The V gene lost 8 bases and the J gene lost 1 base, with 23 bases spanning the gap. Germline loops: CDR1 GTSNPN, CDR2 SVGIG (reference sequence). This CDR3 contains 16 residues. The CDR3 spells CATGGARSFFQETQYF. DNA of the CDR3: TGTGCCACCGGTGGGGCTCGATCCTTTTTCCAAGAGACCCAGTACTTC. Together with reference TRBV30 and TRBJ2-5, the CDR3 gives the full variable domain: SQTIHQWPATLVQPVGSPLSLECTVEGTSNPNLYWYRQAAGRGLQLLFYSVGIGQISSEVPQNLSASRPQDRQFILSSKKLLLSDSGFYLCATGGARSFFQETQYFGPGTRLLVL.

The chain has TRBV5-1 and TRBJ2-7, with D possibly being TRBD1 or TRBD2 (5 bases each). Trimming stripped 0 bases from V and 2 bases from J, with 9 bases between. CDR1 SGHRS and CDR2 YFSETQ come from the germline V gene. The CDR3 runs 14 residues. As DNA, the CDR3 is TGCGCCAGCAGCTTGGGGGGGTCACCCTACGAGCAGTACTTC. Translated: CASSLGGSPYEQYF.

V gene TRBV30 combines with J gene TRBJ2-3, with D tentatively TRBD2 (6 bases). With 2 bases removed from V and 5 bases from J, the gap between germline ends came to 8 bases. The CDR3 covers 12 residues. Germline assignment: CDR1 GTSNPN and CDR2 SVGIG (reference sequence). The CDR3 sequence: CAWSFGGDTQYF. The CDR3 bases are TGTGCCTGGAGTTTCGGGGGAGATACGCAGTATTTT.

There are a few counts of this clone. J is TRBJ2-7 and V is TRBV6-6; D possibly matches TRBD1 or TRBD2 (5 bases each). CDR3 length: 14 amino acids. Germline lookup yields CDR1 MNHNY and CDR2 SVGAGI (reference sequence). V was pared by 6 bases and J by 4 bases, with 16 bases between. CDR3: CASRAGTYIYEQYF. The CDR3 DNA is TGTGCCAGCAGAGCCGGGACGTACATTTACGAGCAGTACTTC.

V is TRBV2 and J is TRBJ1-1; D uncertain. Looked up from germline, CDR1 is SNHLY and CDR2 is FYNNEI. The CDR3 totals 13 residues. Trimming took off 1 base at V and 0 bases at J, with 3 bases between the two ends. The CDR3 reads CASSEEMNTEAFF. CDR3 sequence (DNA): TGTGCCAGCAGTGAAGAGATGAACACTGAAGCTTTCTTT.

J is TRBJ1-4 and V is TRBV28; D possibly corresponds to TRBD1 (5 bases). Per the germline V gene, CDR1 is MDHEN and CDR2 is SYDVKM. There are 11 residues in the CDR3. The CDR3, as DNA: TGTGAAAGAGAGGGGTCTGAAAAACTGTTTTTT. Amino acids: CEREGSEKLFF.

The rearrangement joins TRBV5-6 to TRBJ2-7, with D unresolved. Germline CDR1 SGHDT, CDR2 YYEEEE. CDR3 length: 12 amino acids. V dropped 0 bases and J dropped 4 bases, with 5 bases sitting between them. CDR3 sequence reads: CASSLDGYEQYF. Written as DNA, the CDR3 is TGTGCCAGCAGCTTGGATGGGTACGAGCAGTACTTC. Filled out from reference TRBV5-6 and TRBJ2-7, the complete variable domain reads DAGVTQSPTHLIKTRGQQVTLRCSPKSGHDTVSWYQQALGQGPQFIFQYYEEEERQRGNFPDRFSGHQFPNYSSELNVNALLLGDSALYLCASSLDGYEQYFGPGTRLTVT.

The chain recombines TRBV6-5 with TRBJ2-7, with D uncertain. Trimming shortened V by 7 bases and J by 2 bases, and 12 bases separated the two germline ends. CDR3 length equals 13 residues. The germline gives CDR1 MNHEY, CDR2 SVGAGI. CDR3 residues: CASTRAEAYEQYF. DNA of the CDR3: TGTGCCAGCACGCGAGCCGAGGCCTACGAGCAGTACTTC.

The chain has TRBV28 and TRBJ1-1, with D tentatively TRBD1 (6 bases). This CDR3 is 13 amino acids long. Germline assignment: CDR1 MDHEN and CDR2 SYDVKM. Trimming shortened V by 5 bases and J by 2 bases, and 9 bases separated the two germline ends. The DNA of the CDR3 is TGTGCCAGCAGTGGAGGGGGAAACACTGAAGCTTTCTTT. Amino acids: CASSGGGNTEAFF.

This chain connects TRBV7-2 to TRBJ2-7, with 8 bases matching TRBD2. J was trimmed by 3 bases and V by 4 bases; bases with no gene match: 8. The CDR3 loop spans 15 amino acids. The germline gives CDR1 SGHTA, CDR2 FQGNSA. CDR3 amino acids: CASSSREGQIYEQYF. The CDR3 DNA reads as TGTGCCAGCAGCTCTCGGGAGGGCCAGATCTACGAGCAGTACTTC.

In this sample, this clone turned up a few times. The genes are TRBV6-6 and TRBJ1-6, with 10 bases that match TRBD1. The germline CDR1 and CDR2 sequences are MNHNY and SVGAGI (reference sequence). The CDR3 is 12 residues long. V trimming: 5 bases; J trimming: 12 bases; junction bases outside the gene matches: 1. CDR3 nucleotides: TGTGCCAGCAGTGACAGGGGGCTACCCCTCCACTTT. It translates to CASSDRGLPLHF.

This chain links TRBV6-1 with TRBJ2-1; no clear D. This CDR3 contains 13 residues. The germline V gene has CDR1 MNHNS and CDR2 SASEGT. V shed 3 bases and J shed 0 bases, with 3 bases lying between them. The DNA for the CDR3 is TGTGCCAGCAGTGAGCCCTCCTACAATGAGCAGTTCTTC. Protein sequence: CASSEPSYNEQFF.

The chain has TRBV1 and TRBJ2-1. TRBV1 is a pseudogene. This CDR3 is built from 17 residues. CDR3 in DNA: TGCACCAGCAACCCTTCCCCCACGGGGCTTACCTACAATGAGCAGTTCTTC. Translation: CTSNPSPTGLTYNEQFF.

This chain links TRBV30 with TRBJ2-1; D is unresolved. The CDR3 is made up of 15 amino acids. Trimming left V 0 bases short and J 0 bases short, with 9 bases between. Germline CDR1 and CDR2: GTSNPN and SVGIG (reference sequence). CDR3 in amino acids: CAWSVLLLSYNEQFF. The CDR3 DNA reads TGTGCCTGGAGTGTACTGCTCCTCTCCTACAATGAGCAGTTCTTC.

This clone was counted many times. The chain has TRBV5-1 and TRBJ1-6, with 7 bases aligning to TRBD1. Germline CDR1 and CDR2: SGHRS and YFSETQ. This CDR3 is 15 amino acids long. V gave up 0 bases and J gave up 7 bases; unmatched junction bases: 4. DNA for the CDR3: TGCGCCAGCAGCTTGGGGCCGACAGGGAATTCACCCCTCCACTTT. This sequence encodes CASSLGPTGNSPLHF.

The rearrangement uses TRBV9 and TRBJ2-5; 12 nucleotides match TRBD2. Germline CDR1 SGDLS, CDR2 YYNGEE. Trimming at V came to 2 bases and at J to 4 bases, leaving 6 bases not matched to a gene. The CDR3 has 16 amino acids. This CDR3 is CASSVASGGDGETQYF. CDR3 nucleotide sequence: TGTGCCAGCAGCGTCGCTAGCGGGGGGGATGGAGAGACCCAGTACTTC.

The genes are TRBV6-6 and TRBJ1-5; 7 bases fit TRBD1. V lost 5 bases and J lost 2; bases outside the gene matches: 3. Germline assignment: CDR1 MNHNY and CDR2 SVGAGI (reference sequence). The CDR3 spans 14 residues. This chain's CDR3 is CASSTGTGNQPQHF. CDR3 nucleotide sequence: TGTGCCAGCAGTACCGGGACAGGCAATCAGCCCCAGCATTTT.

The chain carries TRBV28 and TRBJ2-5; TRBD1 might be the D (6 bases). Trimming pared 3 bases from V and 5 bases from J, leaving 10 bases between. Germline loops: CDR1 MDHEN, CDR2 SYDVKM. The CDR3 has 13 amino acids. In DNA form, the CDR3 reads TGTGCCAGCAGTTTGCAGGGGACGGAGACCCAGTACTTC. Its translation is CASSLQGTETQYF.

The rearrangement joins TRBV9 to TRBJ2-7; D gene unclear. The CDR3 consists of 13 residues. Germline values: CDR1 SGDLS, CDR2 YYNGEE. The V end lost 5 bases, the J end lost 2 bases, and 11 bases lay between the germline ends. The CDR3 loop reads CASSTGSTYEQYF. DNA for the CDR3: TGTGCCAGCAGTACCGGGTCCACCTACGAGCAGTACTTC.

This sequence joins TRBV28 and TRBJ2-1; 7 nucleotides align to TRBD1. CDR3 length: 15 residues. Germline V CDR1 and CDR2: MDHEN, SYDVKM. The V gene end was trimmed by 4 bases and the J gene end by 5 bases; junction bases not matched to a gene: 8. CDR3 loop: CASSYPGQSNNEQFF. The CDR3 coding sequence is TGTGCCAGCAGTTACCCGGGACAGAGTAACAATGAGCAGTTCTTC.

The rearrangement joins TRBV6-5 to TRBJ2-7, with 8 bases lining up with TRBD1. The germline V gene encodes CDR1 MNHEY and CDR2 SVGAGI. This CDR3 has 16 residues. Trimming took 0 bases from V and 5 from J; bases not matched to a gene: 9. For the CDR3, the DNA is TGTGCCAGCAGTTACTCGGGAGCAGGGGGCGAGGACGAGCAGTACTTC. It is translated as CASSYSGAGGEDEQYF.

This clone was counted a few times. The chain carries TRBV7-3 and TRBJ2-6; no clear D gene. The germline V gene encodes CDR1 SGHTA and CDR2 FQGTGA. This CDR3 has 14 amino acids. Trimming pared 2 bases from V and 0 bases from J, leaving 2 bases between. CDR3: CASSLDSGANVLTF. The DNA of the CDR3 is TGTGCCAGCAGCTTAGACTCTGGGGCCAACGTCCTGACTTTC.

Here the CDR3 DNA reads TGTGCCAGCTCACCACCTAGCGGGTTATCCTACAATGAGCAGTTCTTC. Residues: CASSPPSGLSYNEQFF. The chain recombines TRBV18 with TRBJ2-1, with 7 nucleotides matching TRBD2. The CDR3 is 16 amino acids. The trim removed 0 bases at V and 1 base at J, leaving 3 bases unmatched. Germline CDR1 reads KGHSH; CDR2 reads LQKENI.

This clone was seen more than once but under ten times. The chain uses TRBV9 and TRBJ2-7; D assignment may be TRBD1 or TRBD2 (5 bases each). Germline V gene sequence: CDR1 SGDLS, CDR2 YYNGEE. Trimming pared 0 bases from V and 4 bases from J, leaving 5 bases between. The CDR3 consists of 12 residues. The chain's CDR3 is CASSVGGYEQYF. The CDR3 DNA is TGTGCCAGCAGCGTAGGGGGGTACGAGCAGTACTTC.

V is TRBV7-7 and J is TRBJ2-3; D gene unclear. The germline V gene has CDR1 SSHAT and CDR2 FNYEAQ (reference sequence). The germline V and J ends were trimmed by 2 bases and 6 bases, with 15 bases remaining between them. This CDR3 contains 15 residues. The DNA of the CDR3 is TGTGCCAGCAGCTTATCCGCGGCAGACCAGGATACGCAGTATTTT. It is translated as CASSLSAADQDTQYF.